The source of this TCR beta chain is a study of blood T cell repertoires in COVID-19 (dated by TCRdb to the early 2020s). In terms of the full investigation: The collaborator samples originated in the United States, Italy and Spain and spanned the acute and convalescent phases of COVID-19. The material from the prospective study consisted of cDNA or gDNA derived from T cells, B-cell-depleted T cells, or PBMCs. The dataset comprised deeply sampled blood TCRbeta repertoires from subjects exposed to, actively infected with, or recovered from COVID-19. The repertoires were made available in a free public database intended to serve as a resource for research on the immune response to SARS-CoV-2. The samples were drawn from the first 160 participants of the ongoing ImmuneRACE study and from 1,254 subjects provided by 6 global collaborators. Nearly every sample came with metadata listing a de-identified subject ID, COVID-19 status, age in years and sex. Where available, HLA class I and class II types were obtained from metadata supplied by the sample provider rather than from assay-based typing.

TCRbeta CDR3 regions were amplified from genomic DNA using the immunoSEQ Assay, a bias-controlled multiplex PCR. Per the original workflow: Within the assay, amplification of reference gene primers was used to estimate how many nucleated cells each sample contained. Sequence reads were collapsed and filtered to measure the absolute abundance of every unique TCRbeta CDR3 rearrangement. For each sample, productive Simpson clonality was calculated by taking the square root of Simpson's diversity index across productive rearrangements. The clones in this table, taken by TCRdb from immuneACCESS, are in-frame only. Not every clone is retained; where verified, under half of the shortfall comes from an unresolved V gene, and the cause of the rest is unknown. The V and J calls and clone size were taken over from that table, and D and trimming were inferred from the DNA. The sample records some 190,000 clones, 88% of which are singletons. The ten largest clones take up approximately 4% of the sample.

Each collaborating institution followed its own protocols to collect whole blood in K2EDTA tubes. Collaborator samples were shipped for TCRbeta analysis as frozen whole blood, isolated PBMCs, or DNA extracted from either sample type. Here is what the overall study found, with its caveats: The amount of clinical and demographic metadata varied by source and participant and was provided uncurated.

Concerning this clone itself: The antigen this receptor binds is unknown. No qualities accompany the bases; no much larger clone lies one base away.

Sequenced: peripheral blood. The receptor was derived from a human donor in a cohort sampled during active COVID-19.

The CDR3 amino acid sequence is: CASSQASRETPYNEQFF. The nucleotides read TGTGCCAGCAGCCAAGCCTCCCGGGAGACACCTTACAATGAGCAGTTCTTC. The chain joins TRBV3-1 (or the pseudogene TRBV3-2) to TRBJ2-1; a tentative D call is TRBD2 (6 bases match). The CDR3 goes from the cysteine to the phenylalanine over 17 residues. The entry retains the CDR3 DNA only, 51 bases that are in frame from base 1. The germline V gene (reference sequence) specifies LGHDT as CDR1 and YNNKEL as CDR2. V loses 1 base, J loses 4 bases, and the germline ends lie 17 bases apart.